One sample yielded the 26 T cell receptor beta chains listed below, sequenced in a study of shared clonotypes between healthy human individuals. CD45RO-negative, CCR7-positively selected cells formed the naive CD8 fraction, excluding terminally differentiated effector memory CD45RA+ cells. The table came from immunoSEQ multiplex PCR; TCRdb's copy has only in-frame clones and leaves some out. Here the sample spans over 2,000,000 clones, roughly 93% being singletons. Sequencing was done on a sample of naive CD8+ T cells from PBMCs. The source is a man between 18 and 35 years old in good health. Some clones in this sample may be carry-over from other donors' samples.

The rearrangement uses TRBV7-3 and TRBJ2-7; 7 nucleotides line up with TRBD1. The CDR3 length is 17 residues. Germline values: CDR1 SGHTA, CDR2 FQGTGA. Trimming cost V 3 bases and J 1 base; bases outside gene matches: 12. CDR3 bases: TGTGCCAGCAGCTTTAGACCCGGGACAGTTTATTCCTACGAGCAGTACTTC. Its protein product is CASSFRPGTVYSYEQYF.

CDR3 in DNA: TGTGCCAGCAGCTTAGCGGGACTAGCGGGACCCATCGAAAAGTTCTTC. Protein: CASSLAGLAGPIEKFF. The J gene is TRBJ2-1, the V gene TRBV7-9; TRBD2 aligns across 13 bases. The CDR3 has 16 amino acids. In germline, CDR1 is SEHNR, CDR2 FQNEAQ (reference sequence). J lost 14 bases, V lost 0 bases, and 10 bases had no gene match.

This chain uses TRBV6-1 with TRBJ2-7; D is unresolved. The CDR3 is made up of 15 amino acids. V lost 6 bases and J lost 0, with 15 bases in between. CDR1 is MNHNS, CDR2 SASEGT, per germline. The CDR3 here is CASRKVSLSSYEQYF. The CDR3 DNA reads TGTGCCAGCAGAAAGGTCAGCCTTAGCTCCTACGAGCAGTACTTC.

The chain uses TRBV7-9 and TRBJ1-4, with 9 bases identical to TRBD1. The length of the CDR3 is 14 residues. V shed 5 bases and J 5 bases; nucleotides not matched to a gene: 3. Per germline, CDR1 SEHNR and CDR2 FQNEAQ (reference sequence). Written as DNA, the CDR3 is TGTGCCAGCAGCACGACAGGGGGAAATGAAAAACTGTTTTTT. Amino acid sequence: CASSTTGGNEKLFF.

The chain combines TRBV28 with TRBJ2-7; TRBD1 is a possible D gene (6 bases). V was clipped by 2 bases and J by 7 bases, with 21 bases between them. The germline gives CDR1 MDHEN, CDR2 SYDVKM. The CDR3 totals 16 residues. This chain's CDR3 is CASSLTTGLSRKEQYF. In DNA form, the CDR3 reads TGTGCCAGCAGTTTAACCACAGGGTTATCAAGAAAAGAGCAGTACTTC. The variable domain in full, with the rest retrieved from reference TRBV28 and TRBJ2-7, is DVKVTQSSRYLVKRTGEKVFLECVQDMDHENMFWYRQDPGLGLRLIYFSYDVKMKEKGDIPEGYSVSREKKERFSLILESASTNQTSMYLCASSLTTGLSRKEQYFGPGTRLTVT.

CDR3 region: CASKLDSSSYNEQFF. The CDR3 nucleotides are TGTGCCAGCAAACTCGACAGCAGCTCCTACAATGAGCAGTTCTTC. The chain recombines TRBV7-9 with TRBJ2-1, with D possibly matching TRBD1 (5 bases). The CDR3 sequence is 15 residues long. Germline assignment: CDR1 SEHNR and CDR2 FQNEAQ (reference sequence). Trimming cost V 7 bases and J 0 bases, with 13 bases left between them.

This chain links TRBV7-6 with TRBJ2-5, with 8 positions matching TRBD2. This CDR3 has 18 residues. After removal of 3 bases from V and 5 bases from J, the junction contained 17 bases not matched to a gene. CDR1 and CDR2 from the germline V gene are SGHVS and FNYEAQ. For the CDR3, the DNA is TGTGCCAGCAGCTTGATGGTCCAGACCGGGACTAGTACGGAGACCCAGTACTTC. Translating it yields CASSLMVQTGTSTETQYF.

The chain couples TRBV7-9 to TRBJ2-5; 8 bases map to TRBD2. Germline CDR1 and CDR2: SEHNR and FQNEAQ (reference sequence). The CDR3 sequence is 12 residues long. After removal of 5 bases from V and 4 bases from J, the junction contained 0 bases not matched to a gene. DNA for the CDR3: TGTGCCAGCAGCCGGGGGGGAGAGACCCAGTACTTC. Amino acids: CASSRGGETQYF.

Comment on this clone: Other nucleotide sequences from this sample produce the same CDR3. The V gene is TRBV7-9, the J gene TRBJ2-7; the D gene is possibly TRBD1 (5 bases). CDR3 length: 14 residues. V lost 4 bases and J 0 bases, leaving 10 bases between the germline ends. In germline, CDR1 is SEHNR, CDR2 FQNEAQ (reference sequence). The chain's CDR3 is CASSSPGHSYEQYF. The CDR3 DNA reads TGTGCCAGCAGCTCCCCTGGACACTCCTACGAGCAGTACTTC.

The chain links TRBV7-9 to TRBJ1-1; D is possibly TRBD1 (6 bases). Deletions cut 2 bases from V and 0 bases from J, with 13 bases between. Germline-derived CDR1 and CDR2 are SEHNR and FQNEAQ (reference sequence). CDR3 size: 16 residues. The CDR3 bases are TGTGCCAGCAGCTTACGCCAGGGGAACATGAACACTGAAGCTTTCTTT. This translates into CASSLRQGNMNTEAFF.

The rearrangement uses TRBV6-4 and TRBJ2-1; 9 bases fit TRBD2. V dropped 6 bases and J dropped 4; count of bases not matched to a gene: 7. CDR3 length equals 15 residues. Germline V lookup: CDR1 MRHNA, CDR2 SNTAGT. CDR3 residues: CASRLTSGPYNEQFF. In DNA form, the CDR3 reads TGTGCCAGCAGGCTGACTAGCGGACCATACAATGAGCAGTTCTTC.

The rearrangement links TRBV5-1 to TRBJ2-7; either TRBD1 or TRBD2 may supply D (5 bases each). The CDR3 totals 18 residues. Germline V gene lookup returns CDR1 SGHRS and CDR2 YFSETQ. The V end was cut by 2 bases, the J end by 0 bases, with 21 bases between. CDR3 protein: CASSFGRAGGLSSYEQYF. CDR3 in DNA: TGCGCCAGCAGCTTCGGCAGGGCTGGGGGATTGAGCTCCTACGAGCAGTACTTC. The complete variable domain, with remaining parts taken from reference TRBV5-1 and TRBJ2-7, reads KAGVTQTPRYLIKTRGQQVTLSCSPISGHRSVSWYQQTPGQGLQFLFEYFSETQRNKGNFPGRFSGRQFSNSRSEMNVSTLELGDSALYLCASSFGRAGGLSSYEQYFGPGTRLTVT.

The chain combines TRBV9 with TRBJ1-5; D is undetermined. V was cut by 0 bases and J by 1 base, with 11 bases left in between. Germline CDR1 is SGDLS and CDR2 is YYNGEE. This CDR3 spans 16 amino acids. DNA for the CDR3: TGTGCCAGCAGCGTAGGGCCCGGCCTGAGCAATCAGCCCCAGCATTTT. Its protein is CASSVGPGLSNQPQHF. Looking up the rest from reference TRBV9 and TRBJ1-5 gives the full variable domain: DSGVTQTPKHLITATGQRVTLRCSPRSGDLSVYWYQQSLDQGLQFLIQYYNGEERAKGNILERFSAQQFPDLHSELNLSSLELGDSALYFCASSVGPGLSNQPQHFGDGTRLSIL.

The chain joins TRBV6-6 to TRBJ1-2; TRBD1 is a possible D gene (6 bases). CDR3 size: 13 residues. CDR1 is MNHNY and CDR2 is SVGAGI in the germline V gene (reference sequence). V shed 5 bases and J shed 5 bases, with 12 bases lying between them. The CDR3 spells CASSIRTDYGYTF. The DNA of the CDR3 is TGTGCCAGCAGTATTCGGACAGATTATGGCTACACCTTC.

The chain uses TRBV7-7 and TRBJ2-1; TRBD2 aligns across 12 bases. CDR3 size: 14 residues. The germline gives CDR1 SSHAT, CDR2 FNYEAQ (reference sequence). Trimming removed 5 bases from V and 8 bases from J; junction bases left unmatched: 4. The DNA of the CDR3 is TGTGCCAGCAGCCCGACTAGCGGGAGTTATGAGCAGTTCTTC. Translation: CASSPTSGSYEQFF. The entire variable domain, with the rest obtained from reference TRBV7-7 and TRBJ2-1, is as follows: GAGVSQSPRYKVTKRGQDVTLRCDPISSHATLYWYQQALGQGPEFLTYFNYEAQPDKSGLPSDRFSAERPEGSISTLTIQRTEQRDSAMYRCASSPTSGSYEQFFGPGTRLTVL.

The rearrangement joins TRBV11-2 to TRBJ1-2; 9 nucleotides agree with TRBD1. V was pared by 1 base and J by 6 bases, with 6 bases of the junction left unmatched. The CDR3 is made up of 15 amino acids. The germline CDR1 and CDR2 sequences are SGHAT and FQNNGV. The CDR3 here is CASSLGGTGWDGYTF. The CDR3 nucleotides are TGTGCCAGCAGCTTAGGGGGGACAGGGTGGGATGGCTACACCTTC.

The genes are TRBV7-8 and TRBJ2-5; D is possibly TRBD1 or TRBD2 (6 bases each). Per the germline V gene, CDR1 is SGHVS and CDR2 is FQNEAQ. V was trimmed by 1 base and J by 9 bases, leaving 18 bases between them. The CDR3 has 15 amino acids. The CDR3 DNA follows: TGTGCCAGCAGCTTAGTCGAAGAGGGGGAGCGGGCCCAGTACTTC. Its translation: CASSLVEEGERAQYF.

A single count supports this clone. The same CDR3 arises from other DNA sequences in this sample as well. The J gene is TRBJ1-5, the V gene TRBV9; no reliable D call. The ends were cut back, 0 bases at V and 5 bases at J, with 9 bases in the middle. Germline V gives CDR1 SGDLS, CDR2 YYNGEE. CDR3 length: 14 residues. CDR3 in DNA: TGTGCCAGCAGCGTAGCGGGAGGAGATCAGCCCCAGCATTTT. Amino acids: CASSVAGGDQPQHF.

This clone was counted a single time. J is TRBJ2-7 and V is TRBV6-5; tentatively, D is TRBD2 (6 bases). CDR3 size: 15 residues. Germline V CDR1 and CDR2: MNHEY, SVGAGI. V was shortened by 2 bases and J by 3 bases, with 14 bases between the two germline ends. CDR3 coding DNA: TGTGCCAGCAGTTACGGCAGGGAGGTGGTCTACGAGCAGTACTTC. Protein sequence: CASSYGREVVYEQYF.

Points on this clone: Other DNA sequences in this specimen translate into the identical CDR3. J is TRBJ2-7 and V is TRBV11-2; D may be TRBD1 (5 bases). Trimming shortened V by 2 bases and J by 5 bases, and 7 bases separated the two germline ends. The germline V gene encodes CDR1 SGHAT and CDR2 FQNNGV. This CDR3 has 12 amino acids. As DNA, the CDR3 is TGTGCCAGCAGCTTAAGGGGCAACGAGCAGTACTTC. Protein sequence: CASSLRGNEQYF.

The chain employs TRBV6-6 and TRBJ1-1, with D hard to call. Germline CDR1 reads MNHNY; CDR2 reads SVGAGI (reference sequence). V was shortened by 7 bases and J by 3 bases, with 9 bases between the two germline ends. The CDR3 is 12 amino acids. The CDR3 region has the DNA TGTGCCAGCATCCGCGGTGACACTGAAGCTTTCTTT. The encoded protein is CASIRGDTEAFF.

This chain uses TRBV28 with TRBJ1-1; possible D gene TRBD1, 6 bases. Germline CDR1 is MDHEN and CDR2 is SYDVKM. This CDR3 comprises 16 residues. V lost 6 bases to trimming and J lost 1 base, with 18 bases between them. As DNA, the CDR3 is TGTGCCAGCAGCGTAGAGAGGGGGGGAAAGAACACTGAAGCTTTCTTT. Residues: CASSVERGGKNTEAFF.

As to this clone: Other DNA sequences in this specimen translate into the identical CDR3. This chain uses TRBV5-6 with TRBJ2-7; TRBD1 matches 7 bases. The germline CDR1 and CDR2 sequences are SGHDT and YYEEEE. The CDR3 runs to 13 residues. V shed 0 bases and J 5 bases; nucleotides not matched to a gene: 2. CDR3 loop: CASSLVRGHEQYF. CDR3 DNA sequence: TGTGCCAGCAGCTTGGTTAGGGGGCACGAGCAGTACTTC.

This chain joins TRBV13 and TRBJ1-2; D is possibly TRBD1 (6 bases). The CDR3 is 14 amino acids. CDR1 PRHDT and CDR2 FYEKMQ come from the germline V gene (reference sequence). V was shortened by 4 bases and J by 8 bases, with 17 bases between the two germline ends. CDR3 protein: CASSSGRGIIGYTF. The CDR3 coding sequence is TGTGCCAGCAGCTCTGGGAGGGGGATTATCGGCTACACCTTC.

This clone was seen just once. Other DNA variants within this sample encode the same CDR3. The chain joins TRBV4-2 to TRBJ2-7; D possibly uses TRBD1 or TRBD2 (5 bases each). The CDR3 has 13 residues. V shed 1 base and J shed 5 bases, with 9 bases lying between them. Germline CDR1 LGHNA, CDR2 YNFKEQ. This chain's CDR3 is CASSQGGRDEQYF. DNA for the CDR3: TGTGCCAGCAGCCAAGGGGGACGAGACGAGCAGTACTTC.

This chain joins TRBV6-6 and TRBJ2-7, with TRBD1 matching over 9 bases. The V gene's germline CDR1 is MNHNY and CDR2 SVGAGI (reference sequence). CDR3 length: 15 residues. The J segment lost 1 base and the V segment lost 3 bases, leaving 4 bases of the junction unmatched. The CDR3 protein is CASSYQTGGSYEQYF. CDR3 DNA: TGTGCCAGCAGTTATCAGACAGGGGGTTCCTACGAGCAGTACTTC.